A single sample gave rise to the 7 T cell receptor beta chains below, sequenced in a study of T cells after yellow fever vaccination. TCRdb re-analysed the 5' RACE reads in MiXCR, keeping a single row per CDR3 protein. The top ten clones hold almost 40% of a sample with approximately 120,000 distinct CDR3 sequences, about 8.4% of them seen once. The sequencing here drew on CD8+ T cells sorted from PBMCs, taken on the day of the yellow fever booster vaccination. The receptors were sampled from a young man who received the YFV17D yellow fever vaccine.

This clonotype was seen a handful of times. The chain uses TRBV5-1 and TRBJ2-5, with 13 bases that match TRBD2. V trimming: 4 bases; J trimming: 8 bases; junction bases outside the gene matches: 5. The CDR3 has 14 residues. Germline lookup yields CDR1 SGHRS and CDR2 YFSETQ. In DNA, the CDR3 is TGCGCCAGCAGCGGGGGACTAGCGGGGCTAACCCAGTACTTC. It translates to CASSGGLAGLTQYF. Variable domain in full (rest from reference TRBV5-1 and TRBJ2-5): KAGVTQTPRYLIKTRGQQVTLSCSPISGHRSVSWYQQTPGQGLQFLFEYFSETQRNKGNFPGRFSGRQFSNSRSEMNVSTLELGDSALYLCASSGGLAGLTQYFGPGTRLLVL.

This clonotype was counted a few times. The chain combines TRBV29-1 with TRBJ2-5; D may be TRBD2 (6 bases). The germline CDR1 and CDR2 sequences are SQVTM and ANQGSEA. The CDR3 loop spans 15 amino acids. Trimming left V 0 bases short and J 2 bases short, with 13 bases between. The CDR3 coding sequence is TGCAGCGTTGAAGAGGGGCGGGGAGGACAAGAGACCCAGTACTTC. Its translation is CSVEEGRGGQETQYF.

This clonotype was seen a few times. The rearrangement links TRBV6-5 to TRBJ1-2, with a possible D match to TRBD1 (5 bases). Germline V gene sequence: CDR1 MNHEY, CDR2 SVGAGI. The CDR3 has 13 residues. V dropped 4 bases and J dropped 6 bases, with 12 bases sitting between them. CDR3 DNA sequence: TGTGCCAGCAGTTCAGGGTCCGTAAATGGCTACACCTTC. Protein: CASSSGSVNGYTF.

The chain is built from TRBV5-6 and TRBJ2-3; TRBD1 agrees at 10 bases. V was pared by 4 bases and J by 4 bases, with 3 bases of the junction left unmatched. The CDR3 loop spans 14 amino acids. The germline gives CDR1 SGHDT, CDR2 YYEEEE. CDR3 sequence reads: CASSPGQGADTQYF. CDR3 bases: TGTGCCAGCAGCCCTGGACAGGGGGCAGATACGCAGTATTTT.

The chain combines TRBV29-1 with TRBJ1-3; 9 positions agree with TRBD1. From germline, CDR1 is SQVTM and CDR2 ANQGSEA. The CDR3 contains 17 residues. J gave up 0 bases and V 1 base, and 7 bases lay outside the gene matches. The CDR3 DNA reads TGCAGCGTTGAAGGTCTGACGACAGGGGGCTCTGGAAACACCATATATTTT. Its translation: CSVEGLTTGGSGNTIYF. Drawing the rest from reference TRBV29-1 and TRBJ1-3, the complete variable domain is SAVISQKPSRDICQRGTSLTIQCQVDSQVTMMFWYRQQPGQSLTLIATANQGSEATYESGFVIDKFPISRPNLTFSTLTVSNMSPEDSSIYLCSVEGLTTGGSGNTIYFGEGSWLTVV.

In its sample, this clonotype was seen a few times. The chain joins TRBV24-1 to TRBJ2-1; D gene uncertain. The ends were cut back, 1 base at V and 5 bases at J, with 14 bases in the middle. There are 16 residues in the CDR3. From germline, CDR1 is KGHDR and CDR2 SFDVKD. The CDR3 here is CATSDFSLELDNEQFF. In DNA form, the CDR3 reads TGTGCCACCAGTGATTTTTCCCTGGAGTTGGACAATGAGCAGTTCTTC.

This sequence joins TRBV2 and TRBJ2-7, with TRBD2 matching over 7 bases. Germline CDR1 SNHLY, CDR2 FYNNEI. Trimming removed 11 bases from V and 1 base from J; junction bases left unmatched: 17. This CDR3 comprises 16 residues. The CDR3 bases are TGTGCCGGGGGGGGTGAATGGAATCCCCTATCCTACGAGCAGTACGTC. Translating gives CAGGGEWNPLSYEQYV.